The 30 T cell receptor beta chains below all came from one sample that was sequenced in a study of cytomegalovirus exposure and HLA in healthy donors. The PCR made use of 60 Vbeta and 13 Jbeta primers. TCRdb's table, derived via immunoSEQ multiplex PCR, lists solely in-frame clones and lacks some. The sample lists 150,000 to 200,000 clones, about 64% seen once, with approximately 1.5% in the top ten. Sequenced material: PBMCs. The receptors were sampled from a man aged 50 to 60 in good health and CMV-seronegative.

This chain joins TRBV5-4 and TRBJ2-5; the D is unclear. Trimming took off 0 bases at V and 6 bases at J, with 6 bases between the two ends. The CDR3 extends over 12 amino acids. Germline CDR1 and CDR2: SGHNT and YYREEE (reference sequence). The CDR3 reads CASSLDLKTQYF. The CDR3 bases are TGTGCCAGCAGCTTGGATCTAAAGACCCAGTACTTC. Filled out from reference TRBV5-4 and TRBJ2-5, the complete variable domain reads ETGVTQSPTHLIKTRGQQVTLRCSSQSGHNTVSWYQQALGQGPQFIFQYYREEENGRGNFPPRFSGLQFPNYSSELNVNALELDDSALYLCASSLDLKTQYFGPGTRLLVL.

The J gene is TRBJ1-6, the V gene TRBV5-4, with D maybe TRBD1 (5 bases). Germline CDR1 and CDR2: SGHNT and YYREEE (reference sequence). The length of the CDR3 is 17 residues. The V end lost 6 bases, the J end lost 2 bases, and 18 bases lay between the germline ends. CDR3 bases: TGTGCCAGCACCTCGGTCGGGGGGGGTACCTATAATTCACCCCTCCACTTT. It translates to CASTSVGGGTYNSPLHF.

This chain uses TRBV7-2 with TRBJ1-1; TRBD1 agrees at 9 bases. CDR1 and CDR2 (germline): SGHTA, FQGNSA. J gave up 6 bases and V 1 base, and 3 bases lay outside the gene matches. The CDR3 extends over 14 amino acids. This CDR3 is CASSLGQGGPEAFF. The CDR3 bases are TGTGCCAGCAGCTTAGGACAGGGGGGCCCTGAAGCTTTCTTT.

This chain links TRBV4-1 with TRBJ1-5, with 7 bases that match TRBD1. J gave up 3 bases and V 0 bases, and 5 bases lay outside the gene matches. The CDR3 runs 16 residues. Germline CDR1 reads MGHRA; CDR2 reads YSYEKL. In nucleotides, the CDR3 is TGCGCCAGCAGCCAAGAAACAGGGGTGTACAATCAGCCCCAGCATTTT. Its protein is CASSQETGVYNQPQHF.

The chain employs TRBV6-1 and TRBJ1-6, with D hard to call. Germline CDR1 reads MNHNS; CDR2 reads SASEGT. CDR3 length: 15 amino acids. Deletions cut 7 bases from V and 1 base from J, with 11 bases between. The CDR3 spells CASKLEVSYNSPLHF. CDR3 sequence (DNA): TGTGCCAGCAAGTTGGAGGTTTCCTATAATTCACCCCTCCACTTT.

This clone came up once. This chain joins TRBV2 and TRBJ2-3, with 8 nucleotides matching TRBD2. Germline loops: CDR1 SNHLY, CDR2 FYNNEI. CDR3 length: 19 residues. Unmatched junction bases numbered 24, after V lost 7 bases and J lost 6 bases. The CDR3 region is CASNLWGGGPPLVFDTQYF. The DNA for the CDR3 is TGTGCCAGCAACCTCTGGGGCGGGGGGCCCCCCTTAGTCTTCGATACGCAGTATTTT.

The chain carries TRBV11-2 and TRBJ1-1; 10 positions match TRBD1. Per germline, CDR1 SGHAT and CDR2 FQNNGV. The CDR3 extends over 15 amino acids. Trimming at V came to 1 base and at J to 4 bases, leaving 3 bases not matched to a gene. The CDR3 protein is CASSLVTGGRTEAFF. The CDR3 coding sequence is TGTGCCAGCAGCTTAGTGACAGGGGGCCGCACTGAAGCTTTCTTT.

The chain combines TRBV19 with TRBJ1-2; 8 nucleotides agree with TRBD1. This CDR3 is built from 12 residues. The V gene's germline CDR1 is LNHDA and CDR2 SQIVND (reference sequence). J gave up 3 bases and V 9 bases, and 3 bases lay outside the gene matches. CDR3 sequence: CASTDRDYGYTF. The CDR3 bases are TGTGCCAGCACGGACAGGGACTATGGCTACACCTTC. The full variable domain, in which reference TRBV19 and TRBJ1-2 provide the parts outside the CDR3, is DGGITQSPKYLFRKEGQNVTLSCEQNLNHDAMYWYRQDPGQGLRLIYYSQIVNDFQKGDIAEGYSVSREKKESFPLTVTSAQKNPTAFYLCASTDRDYGYTFGSGTRLTVV.

The rearrangement joins TRBV6-5 to TRBJ2-3; 8 bases align to TRBD2. Trimming took 6 bases from V and 4 from J; bases not matched to a gene: 9. CDR1 is MNHEY and CDR2 is SVGAGI in the germline V gene. The CDR3 loop spans 15 amino acids. The CDR3: CASRPGGALADTQYF. Written as DNA, the CDR3 is TGTGCCAGCAGACCCGGGGGGGCCTTAGCAGATACGCAGTATTTT.

The rearrangement links TRBV6-1 to TRBJ1-4; 8 nucleotides match TRBD1. The V gene end was trimmed by 4 bases and the J gene end by 4 bases; junction bases not matched to a gene: 5. The germline CDR1 and CDR2 sequences are MNHNS and SASEGT. The CDR3 runs to 15 residues. This chain's CDR3 is CASSAGGAGNEKLFF. The CDR3, as DNA: TGTGCCAGCAGTGCAGGGGGCGCCGGTAATGAAAAACTGTTTTTT.

The rearrangement uses TRBV5-1 and TRBJ2-2, with D maybe TRBD2 (6 bases). Trimming removed 1 base at V and 5 bases at J, with 12 bases between. Germline V CDR1 and CDR2: SGHRS, YFSETQ. The CDR3 sequence is 15 residues long. In DNA, the CDR3 is TGCGCCAGCAGCTTGCCTAGCGTTGGGACCGGGGAGCTGTTTTTT. As protein: CASSLPSVGTGELFF.

The V call is TRBV7-9, the J call TRBJ1-2; 8 bases fit TRBD1. The V segment lost 5 bases and the J segment 4 bases; nucleotides outside the gene matches: 9. This CDR3 has 15 amino acids. Germline values: CDR1 SEHNR, CDR2 FQNEAQ (reference sequence). The CDR3 DNA sequence: TGTGCCAGCAGCCTGACAGGGGTAAACGTCTATGGCTACACCTTC. This translates into CASSLTGVNVYGYTF. The full variable domain, rest sourced from reference TRBV7-9 and TRBJ1-2, is DTGVSQNPRHKITKRGQNVTFRCDPISEHNRLYWYRQTLGQGPEFLTYFQNEAQLEKSRLLSDRFSAERPKGSFSTLEIQRTEQGDSAMYLCASSLTGVNVYGYTFGSGTRLTVV.

The chain employs TRBV2 and TRBJ2-7; D gene ambiguous. V shed 7 bases and J shed 1 base, with 11 bases lying between them. Germline V gene lookup returns CDR1 SNHLY and CDR2 FYNNEI. The CDR3 totals 13 residues. CDR3 sequence (DNA): TGTGCCAGCAAGAGAACAGAATCCTACGAGCAGTACTTC. Residues: CASKRTESYEQYF.

This chain uses TRBV6-5 with TRBJ2-1, with 10 bases identical to TRBD2. The trim removed 5 bases at V and 3 bases at J, leaving 4 bases unmatched. The CDR3 covers 15 residues. Germline CDR1 and CDR2: MNHEY and SVGAGI. This chain's CDR3 is CASSTIAGGYNEQFF. The CDR3 nucleotides read TGTGCCAGCAGTACAATAGCGGGGGGCTACAATGAGCAGTTCTTC.

The rearrangement links TRBV7-9 to TRBJ2-5; D gene uncertain. The length of the CDR3 is 14 residues. V lost 1 base, J lost 2 bases, and 8 bases lay in between. Germline-derived CDR1 and CDR2 are SEHNR and FQNEAQ (reference sequence). CDR3 amino acids: CASSLGVGQETQYF. CDR3 nucleotides: TGTGCCAGCAGCTTAGGAGTCGGGCAAGAGACCCAGTACTTC.

The table lists this clone with a few counts. The V and J genes are TRBV28 and TRBJ2-5, with 8 nucleotides matching TRBD1. Matching the DNA end better, TRBJ2-7 makes the J call doubtful. This CDR3 comprises 17 residues. Germline lookup yields CDR1 MDHEN and CDR2 SYDVKM. CDR3 protein: CASRPFWTGRLGYEQYF. The CDR3 nucleotides read TGTGCCAGCCGCCCCTTCTGGACAGGGCGTTTGGGGTACGAGCAGTACTTC.

There are a few counts of this clone. The rearrangement joins TRBV18 to TRBJ1-1, with D possibly being TRBD1 (5 bases). From germline, CDR1 is KGHSH and CDR2 LQKENI. CDR3 length equals 16 residues. Trimming removed 2 bases at V and 3 bases at J, with 16 bases between. In DNA, the CDR3 is TGTGCCAGCTCACCAAGGGTAACAGGCATTTACACTGAAGCTTTCTTT. Translation gives CASSPRVTGIYTEAFF.

This clone was seen a handful of times. The chain is built from TRBV7-9 and TRBJ1-1; D not resolved. The CDR3 is made up of 12 amino acids. The germline CDR1 and CDR2 sequences are SEHNR and FQNEAQ (reference sequence). The V and J ends lost 4 bases and 3 bases respectively, with 6 bases between them. The CDR3 spells CASSSRDTEAFF. In nucleotides, the CDR3 is TGTGCCAGCAGCTCCCGAGACACTGAAGCTTTCTTT.

The chain is built from TRBV7-9 and TRBJ1-5; weak D call: TRBD1 (5 bases). The V end lost 1 base, the J end lost 1 base, and 11 bases lay between the germline ends. Germline-derived CDR1 and CDR2 are SEHNR and FQNEAQ (reference sequence). The CDR3 consists of 16 residues. In DNA form, the CDR3 reads TGTGCCAGCAGCTTAGAAGTCGGGGGGAGCAATCAGCCCCAGCATTTT. This sequence encodes CASSLEVGGSNQPQHF.

This clone was detected a few times. The chain couples TRBV7-9 to TRBJ1-4, with 8 positions matching TRBD1. CDR1 is SEHNR, CDR2 FQNEAQ, per germline (reference sequence). Losses at the gene ends were 5 bases for V and 8 bases for J; bases not matched to a gene: 7. CDR3 length equals 14 residues. CDR3 sequence (DNA): TGTGCCAGCAGCGCAGACAGGGGATGGGAAAAACTGTTTTTT. Amino acid sequence: CASSADRGWEKLFF.

The genes are TRBV25-1 and TRBJ2-1; 7 positions agree with TRBD1. The CDR3 totals 15 residues. The germline V gene encodes CDR1 MGHDK and CDR2 SYGVNS. The V gene end was trimmed by 8 bases and the J gene end by 8 bases; junction bases not matched to a gene: 15. The DNA of the CDR3 is TGTGCCAGCGGACATCCGACAGGGCAGGCCGATGAGCAGTTCTTC. This translates into CASGHPTGQADEQFF. The full variable domain, in which reference TRBV25-1 and TRBJ2-1 provide the parts outside the CDR3, is EADIYQTPRYLVIGTGKKITLECSQTMGHDKMYWYQQDPGMELHLIHYSYGVNSTEKGDLSSESTVSRIRTEHFPLTLESARPSHTSQYLCASGHPTGQADEQFFGPGTRLTVL.

V gene TRBV6-1 combines with J gene TRBJ1-2; 10 bases agree with TRBD1. The V gene's germline CDR1 is MNHNS and CDR2 SASEGT. The CDR3 is 15 residues long. V was clipped by 5 bases and J by 3 bases; unmatched bases: 6. CDR3 bases: TGTGCCAGCAGTTTCAGGACAGGGGGAGACTATGGCTACACCTTC. Translating it yields CASSFRTGGDYGYTF.

The V call is TRBV6-5, the J call TRBJ1-3; D unclear. In germline, CDR1 is MNHEY, CDR2 SVGAGI. V was cut by 7 bases and J by 0 bases, with 4 bases left in between. The CDR3 sequence is 12 residues long. The CDR3 DNA reads as TGTGCCAGCACTAGCTCTGGAAACACCATATATTTT. Translating gives CASTSSGNTIYF.

The V gene is TRBV5-4, the J gene TRBJ1-2; the D gene is possibly TRBD1 (6 bases). Germline lookup yields CDR1 SGHNT and CDR2 YYREEE (reference sequence). The CDR3 has 16 residues. V lost 0 bases, J lost 3 bases, and 15 bases lay in between. CDR3 sequence reads: CASSLVGGEGDYGYTF. In DNA form, the CDR3 reads TGTGCCAGCAGCTTGGTAGGGGGGGAGGGTGACTATGGCTACACCTTC.

Turning to this clone: This CDR3 is also generated by other DNA sequences in the sample. V gene TRBV11-3 combines with J gene TRBJ2-3, with 10 positions matching TRBD2. V lost 6 bases to trimming and J lost 1 base; unmatched junction nucleotides: 4. The germline CDR1 and CDR2 sequences are SGHNT and YENEEA. The CDR3 totals 15 residues. Here the CDR3 reads CASSPGTSGTDTQYF. The DNA of the CDR3 is TGTGCCAGCAGTCCCGGGACTAGCGGCACAGATACGCAGTATTTT.

The chain couples TRBV7-2 to TRBJ1-2, with 8 bases matching TRBD1. This CDR3 region has 12 residues. The germline V gene has CDR1 SGHTA and CDR2 FQGNSA. V lost 4 bases to trimming and J lost 8 bases; unmatched junction nucleotides: 3. The CDR3 loop reads CASSSDREGYTF. In DNA form, the CDR3 reads TGTGCCAGCAGCTCGGACAGGGAGGGCTACACCTTC.

The V gene is TRBV2, the J gene TRBJ2-7, with 10 nucleotides matching TRBD2. This CDR3 comprises 17 residues. The V and J ends lost 6 bases and 3 bases, in that order; junction bases with no gene match: 14. The germline CDR1 and CDR2 sequences are SNHLY and FYNNEI. The CDR3 bases are TGTGCCAGCAGGGAAACTAGCGGGAAGTATCTAAGCTACGAGCAGTACTTC. As protein: CASRETSGKYLSYEQYF.

This clone was seen just once. The V call is TRBV6-1, the J call TRBJ1-2; D not resolved. Germline values: CDR1 MNHNS, CDR2 SASEGT. CDR3 size: 14 residues. Deletions cut 0 bases from V and 5 bases from J, with 10 bases between. In nucleotides, the CDR3 is TGTGCCAGCAGTGAAGCACACAGCCCGTATGGCTACACCTTC. This translates into CASSEAHSPYGYTF.

The chain links TRBV5-6 to TRBJ2-7; maybe TRBD2 (6 bases). CDR1 and CDR2 from the germline V gene are SGHDT and YYEEEE. V lost 7 bases to trimming and J lost 2 bases, with 25 bases between them. The CDR3 runs to 17 residues. The CDR3: CASSKPYGGGDPYEQYF. In DNA, the CDR3 is TGTGCCAGCTCGAAGCCCTACGGTGGCGGGGACCCCTACGAGCAGTACTTC.

This rearrangement joins TRBV6-1 to TRBJ2-3; possible D gene TRBD2, 5 bases. Trimming cost V 7 bases and J 6 bases, with 17 bases left between them. Germline CDR1 reads MNHNS; CDR2 reads SASEGT. This CDR3 contains 14 residues. The CDR3 sequence: CASTEGRPPDTQYF. CDR3 DNA sequence: TGTGCCAGCACCGAGGGCAGGCCCCCTGATACGCAGTATTTT.